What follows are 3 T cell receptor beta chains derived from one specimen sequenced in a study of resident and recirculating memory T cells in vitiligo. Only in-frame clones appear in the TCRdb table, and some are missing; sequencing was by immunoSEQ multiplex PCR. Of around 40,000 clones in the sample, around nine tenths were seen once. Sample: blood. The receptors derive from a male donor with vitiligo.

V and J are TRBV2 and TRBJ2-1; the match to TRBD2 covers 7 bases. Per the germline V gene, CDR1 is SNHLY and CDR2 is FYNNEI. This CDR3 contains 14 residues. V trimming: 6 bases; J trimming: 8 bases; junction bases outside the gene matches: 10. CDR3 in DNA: TGTGCCAGCAGGCCTTTGACTAGCTTCGATGAGCAGTTCTTC. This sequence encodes CASRPLTSFDEQFF.

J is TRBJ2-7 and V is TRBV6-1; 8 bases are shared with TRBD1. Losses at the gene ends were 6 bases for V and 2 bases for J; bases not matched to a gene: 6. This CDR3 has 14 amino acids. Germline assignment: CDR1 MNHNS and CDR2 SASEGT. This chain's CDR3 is CASRRGQATYEQYF. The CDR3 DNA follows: TGTGCCAGCAGGAGGGGACAGGCCACCTACGAGCAGTACTTC.

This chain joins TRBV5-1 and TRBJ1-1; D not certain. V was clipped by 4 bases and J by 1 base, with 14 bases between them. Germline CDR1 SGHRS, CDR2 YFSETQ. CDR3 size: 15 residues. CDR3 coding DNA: TGCGCCAGCAGCCCGAGCTTCGGGTGGAACACTGAAGCTTTCTTT. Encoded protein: CASSPSFGWNTEAFF.